This T cell receptor (beta chain) is drawn from a study of cytomegalovirus exposure and HLA in healthy donors. The CDR3 is 13 residues long. The V gene's germline CDR1 is GTSNPN and CDR2 SVGIG (reference sequence). V lost 7 bases and J lost 5, with 17 bases in between. It was with 60 Vbeta and 13 Jbeta primers that the PCR ran. Assay used: immunoSEQ multiplex PCR; TCRdb lists only in-frame clones, some missing. This sample carries 150,000 or so clones, nearly 70% of them seen once, and the ten largest clones take 8.5% to 12%. The TCR was taken from a young man in good health and CMV-seropositive. The sample comprised PBMCs. V is TRBV30 and J is TRBJ1-1; D not certain. CDR3 protein: CASERHSKTEAFF. DNA for the CDR3: TGTGCCTCCGAACGACACTCCAAAACTGAAGCTTTCTTT.